This TCR beta chain was identified in a study of blood T cell repertoires in COVID-19. Per the study methods: Reference gene primers were amplified, and this amplification served to estimate nucleated cell counts. TCRdb's copy holds only in-frame clones and misses some; the assay was immunoSEQ multiplex PCR. V and J calls plus clone size are reproduced from that table; the DNA served to infer D and trimming. The sample has about 95,000 clones, 84% seen once; the top ten hold 20% to 25%. The germline V gene has CDR1 MDHEN and CDR2 SYDVKM. CDR3 size: 14 residues. J gave up 4 bases and V 4 bases, and 4 bases lay outside the gene matches. This clone turned up a few times. The sample has other DNA sequences that encode this CDR3 too.

This sequence joins TRBV28 and TRBJ2-7; 10 bases are a match to TRBD1. The material sequenced was peripheral blood. This sequence was found in a human donor in a cohort sampled during active COVID-19. CDR3 bases: TGTGCCAGCAGTTCGGGACAGGGGCCATACGAGCAGTACTTC. This translates into CASSSGQGPYEQYF.